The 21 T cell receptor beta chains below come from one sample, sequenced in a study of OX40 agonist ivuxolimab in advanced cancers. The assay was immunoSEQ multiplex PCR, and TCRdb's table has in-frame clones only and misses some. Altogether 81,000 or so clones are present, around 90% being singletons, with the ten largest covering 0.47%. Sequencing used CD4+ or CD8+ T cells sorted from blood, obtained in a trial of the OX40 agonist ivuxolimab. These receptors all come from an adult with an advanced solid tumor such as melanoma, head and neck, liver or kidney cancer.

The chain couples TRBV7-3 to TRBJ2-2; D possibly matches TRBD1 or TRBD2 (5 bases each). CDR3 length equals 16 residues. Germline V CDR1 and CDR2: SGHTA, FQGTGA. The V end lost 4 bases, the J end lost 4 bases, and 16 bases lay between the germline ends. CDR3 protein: CASSSGRARSTGELFF. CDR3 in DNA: TGTGCCAGCAGCTCGGGGCGGGCTAGATCCACCGGGGAGCTGTTTTTT.

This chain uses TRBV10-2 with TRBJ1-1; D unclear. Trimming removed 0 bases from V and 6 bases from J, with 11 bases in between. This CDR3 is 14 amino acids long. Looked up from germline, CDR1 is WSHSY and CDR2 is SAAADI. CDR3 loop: CASSESMAHPEAFF. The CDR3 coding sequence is TGCGCCAGCAGTGAGTCTATGGCACATCCTGAAGCTTTCTTT.

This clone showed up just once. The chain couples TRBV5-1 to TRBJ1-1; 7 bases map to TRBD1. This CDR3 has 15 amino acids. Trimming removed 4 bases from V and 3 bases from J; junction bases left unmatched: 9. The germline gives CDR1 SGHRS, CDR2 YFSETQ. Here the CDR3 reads CASSPAGDRDTEAFF. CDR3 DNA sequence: TGCGCCAGCAGCCCCGCGGGGGACAGAGACACTGAAGCTTTCTTT.

The CDR3 DNA reads as TGTGCCAGTAGTATAACGGGGAGGGGTCAGCCCCAGCATTTT. The encoded protein is CASSITGRGQPQHF. This chain uses TRBV19 with TRBJ1-5; TRBD1 is a possible D gene (5 bases). The germline gives CDR1 LNHDA, CDR2 SQIVND (reference sequence). This CDR3 has 14 residues. Trimming shortened V by 2 bases and J by 6 bases, and 11 bases separated the two germline ends.

CDR3 amino acids: CASSEGWGSGGNEQFF. As DNA, the CDR3 is TGTGCCAGCAGTGAAGGGTGGGGCTCGGGGGGCAATGAGCAGTTCTTC. The chain links TRBV6-1 to TRBJ2-1, with TRBD2 identical over 7 bases. Looked up from germline, CDR1 is MNHNS and CDR2 is SASEGT. There are 16 residues in the CDR3. After removal of 1 base from V and 6 bases from J, the junction contained 9 bases not matched to a gene.

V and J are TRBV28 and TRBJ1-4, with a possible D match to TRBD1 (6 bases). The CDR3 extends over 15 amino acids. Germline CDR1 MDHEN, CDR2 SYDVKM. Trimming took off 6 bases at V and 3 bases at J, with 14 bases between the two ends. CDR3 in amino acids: CASSGGGPPNEKLFF. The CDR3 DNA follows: TGTGCCAGCAGCGGAGGGGGACCTCCTAATGAAAAACTGTTTTTT.

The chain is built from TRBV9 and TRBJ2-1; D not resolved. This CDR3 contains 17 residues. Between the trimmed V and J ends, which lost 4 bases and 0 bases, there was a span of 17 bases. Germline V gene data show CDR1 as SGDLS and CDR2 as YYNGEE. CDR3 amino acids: CASSYRGGTSSYNEQFF. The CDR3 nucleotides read TGTGCCAGCAGCTACCGCGGTGGCACGAGCTCCTACAATGAGCAGTTCTTC.

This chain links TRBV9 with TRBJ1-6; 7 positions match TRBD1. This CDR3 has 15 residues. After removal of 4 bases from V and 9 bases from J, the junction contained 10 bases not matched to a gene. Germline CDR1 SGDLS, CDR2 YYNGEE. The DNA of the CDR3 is TGTGCCAGCAGCCCGACGGGACAGTTTGGTTCACCCCTCCACTTT. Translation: CASSPTGQFGSPLHF.

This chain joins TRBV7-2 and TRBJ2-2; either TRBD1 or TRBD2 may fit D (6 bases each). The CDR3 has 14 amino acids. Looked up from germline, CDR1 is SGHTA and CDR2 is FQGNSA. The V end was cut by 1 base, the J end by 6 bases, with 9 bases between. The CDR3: CASSLVGGPGELFF. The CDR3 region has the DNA TGTGCCAGCAGCTTAGTCGGGGGCCCCGGGGAGCTGTTTTTT.

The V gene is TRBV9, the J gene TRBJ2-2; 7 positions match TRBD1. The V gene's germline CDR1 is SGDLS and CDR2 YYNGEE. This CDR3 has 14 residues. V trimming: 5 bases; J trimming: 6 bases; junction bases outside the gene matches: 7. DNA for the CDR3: TGTGCCAGCAGAGCCGGACAGGAGGCCGGGGAGCTGTTTTTT. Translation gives CASRAGQEAGELFF.

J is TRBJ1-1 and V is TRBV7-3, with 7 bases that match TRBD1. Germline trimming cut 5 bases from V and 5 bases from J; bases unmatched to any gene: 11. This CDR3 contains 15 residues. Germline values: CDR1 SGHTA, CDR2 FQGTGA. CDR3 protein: CASSPPTGRKTEAFF. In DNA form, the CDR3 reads TGTGCCAGCAGCCCCCCGACAGGGCGGAAGACTGAAGCTTTCTTT. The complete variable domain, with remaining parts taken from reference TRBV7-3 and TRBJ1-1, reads GAGVSQTPSNKVTEKGKYVELRCDPISGHTALYWYRQSLGQGPEFLIYFQGTGAADDSGLPNDRFFAVRPEGSVSTLKIQRTERGDSAVYLCASSPPTGRKTEAFFGQGTRLTVV.

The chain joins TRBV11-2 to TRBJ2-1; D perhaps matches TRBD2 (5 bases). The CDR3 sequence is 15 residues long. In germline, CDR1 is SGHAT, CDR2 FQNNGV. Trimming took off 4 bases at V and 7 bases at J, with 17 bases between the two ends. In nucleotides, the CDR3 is TGTGCCAGCAGCTCGACTACCGCACGGCTAAATGAGCAGTTCTTC. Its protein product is CASSSTTARLNEQFF.

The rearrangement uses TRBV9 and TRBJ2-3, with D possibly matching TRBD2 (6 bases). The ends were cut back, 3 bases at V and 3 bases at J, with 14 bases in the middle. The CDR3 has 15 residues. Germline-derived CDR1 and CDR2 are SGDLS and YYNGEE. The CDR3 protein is CASSAIGGGTDTQYF. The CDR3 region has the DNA TGTGCCAGCAGCGCCATCGGGGGTGGGACAGATACGCAGTATTTT. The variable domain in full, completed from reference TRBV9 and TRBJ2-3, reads DSGVTQTPKHLITATGQRVTLRCSPRSGDLSVYWYQQSLDQGLQFLIQYYNGEERAKGNILERFSAQQFPDLHSELNLSSLELGDSALYFCASSAIGGGTDTQYFGPGTRLTVL.

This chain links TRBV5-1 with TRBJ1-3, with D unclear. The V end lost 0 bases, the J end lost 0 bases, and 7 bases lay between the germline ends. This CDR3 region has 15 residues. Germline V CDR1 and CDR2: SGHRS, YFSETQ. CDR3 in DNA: TGCGCCAGCAGCTTGGGTCCGGACTCTGGAAACACCATATATTTT. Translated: CASSLGPDSGNTIYF.

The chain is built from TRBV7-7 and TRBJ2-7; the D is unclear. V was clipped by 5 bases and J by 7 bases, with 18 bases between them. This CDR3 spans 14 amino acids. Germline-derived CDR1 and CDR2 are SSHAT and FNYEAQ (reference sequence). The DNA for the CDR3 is TGTGCCAGCAGCCCCGGCGGCCCCTCCCAGGAGCAGTACTTC. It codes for CASSPGGPSQEQYF.

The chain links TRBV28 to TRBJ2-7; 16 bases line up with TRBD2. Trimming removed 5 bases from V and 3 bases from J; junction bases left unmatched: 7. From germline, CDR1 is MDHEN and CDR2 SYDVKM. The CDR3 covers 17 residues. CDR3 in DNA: TGTGCCAGCAGTACCCTAGGGACTAGCGGGGGGGTCTACGAGCAGTACTTC. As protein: CASSTLGTSGGVYEQYF.

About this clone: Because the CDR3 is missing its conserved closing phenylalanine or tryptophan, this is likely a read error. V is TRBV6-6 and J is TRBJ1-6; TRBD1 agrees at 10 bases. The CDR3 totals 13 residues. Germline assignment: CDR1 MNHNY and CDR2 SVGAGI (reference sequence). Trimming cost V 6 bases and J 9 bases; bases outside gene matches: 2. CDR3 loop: CASRRTGGSPLHL. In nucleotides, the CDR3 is TGTGCCAGCAGGAGGACAGGGGGTTCACCCCTCCACCTT.

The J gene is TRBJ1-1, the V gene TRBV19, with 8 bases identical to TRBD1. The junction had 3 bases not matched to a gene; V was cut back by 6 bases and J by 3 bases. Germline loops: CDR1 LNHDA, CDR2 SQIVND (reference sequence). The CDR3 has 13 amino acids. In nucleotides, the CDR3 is TGTGCCAGTAGGCGACAGGGGTACACTGAAGCTTTCTTT. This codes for CASRRQGYTEAFF.

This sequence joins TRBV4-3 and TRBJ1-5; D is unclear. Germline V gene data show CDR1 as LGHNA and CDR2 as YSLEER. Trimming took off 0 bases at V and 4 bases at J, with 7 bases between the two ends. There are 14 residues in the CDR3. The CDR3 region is CASSQELGNQPQHF. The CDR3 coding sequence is TGCGCCAGCAGCCAAGAACTAGGGAATCAGCCCCAGCATTTT.

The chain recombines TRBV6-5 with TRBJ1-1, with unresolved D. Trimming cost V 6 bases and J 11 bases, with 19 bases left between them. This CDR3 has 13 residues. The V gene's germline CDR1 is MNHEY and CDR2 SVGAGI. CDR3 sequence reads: CASSPTRGALAFF. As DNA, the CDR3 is TGTGCCAGCAGCCCTACTCGAGGTGCCTTGGCTTTCTTT.

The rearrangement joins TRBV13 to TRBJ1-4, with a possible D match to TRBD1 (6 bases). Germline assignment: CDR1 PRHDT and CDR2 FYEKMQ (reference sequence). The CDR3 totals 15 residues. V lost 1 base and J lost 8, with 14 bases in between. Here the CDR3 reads CASSLVGQSNEKLFF. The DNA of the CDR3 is TGTGCCAGCAGCTTAGTGGGACAATCGAACGAAAAACTGTTTTTT.